The 29 T cell receptor beta chains given below trace back to one sample, sequenced in a study of blood T cell repertoires in COVID-19. The repertoire was sequenced with immunoSEQ multiplex PCR; TCRdb's copy has only in-frame clones and lacks some. The sample has more than 85,000 clones, 70% to 85% seen once. Sequencing was done on a sample of peripheral blood. These receptor sequences come from a man aged 65 to 79 with acute or convalescent COVID-19.

The rearrangement uses TRBV7-2 and TRBJ1-5; perhaps TRBD1 as D (5 bases). Looked up from germline, CDR1 is SGHTA and CDR2 is FQGNSA. This CDR3 has 14 residues. V was clipped by 2 bases and J by 10 bases, with 15 bases between them. In DNA, the CDR3 is TGTGCCAGCAGCTTAAATCCAGGGTCGGAACCCCAGCATTTT. Protein: CASSLNPGSEPQHF.

The chain carries TRBV5-5 and TRBJ1-2; 8 bases align to TRBD1. In germline, CDR1 is SGHKS, CDR2 YYEKEE (reference sequence). V dropped 4 bases and J dropped 4; count of bases not matched to a gene: 9. The length of the CDR3 is 15 residues. The CDR3 spells CASSRTGSYSYGYTF. CDR3 nucleotide sequence: TGTGCCAGCAGCCGGACAGGGAGCTACTCCTATGGCTACACCTTC.

This sequence joins TRBV18 and TRBJ1-5, with 10 positions matching TRBD1. Per the germline V gene, CDR1 is KGHSH and CDR2 is LQKENI. The CDR3 loop spans 15 amino acids. Germline trimming cut 6 bases from V and 7 bases from J; bases unmatched to any gene: 9. The CDR3 region has the DNA TGTGCCAGCTCCCCTAGTGGGACAGGGGCCCAGCCCCAGCATTTT. Protein sequence: CASSPSGTGAQPQHF.

The chain couples TRBV30 to TRBJ1-2; a possible D gene is TRBD1 (6 bases). The CDR3 extends over 14 amino acids. With 3 bases removed from V and 4 bases from J, the gap between germline ends came to 15 bases. Germline CDR1 is GTSNPN and CDR2 is SVGIG (reference sequence). CDR3 residues: CAWRGGASGYGYTF. CDR3 bases: TGTGCCTGGAGGGGGGGGGCTTCGGGCTATGGCTACACCTTC.

This clone was seen a single time. The rearrangement links TRBV28 to TRBJ2-3; the D gene is possibly TRBD2 (5 bases). The CDR3 is made up of 17 amino acids. Germline V CDR1 and CDR2: MDHEN, SYDVKM. V dropped 8 bases and J dropped 2 bases, with 23 bases sitting between them. The CDR3, as DNA: TGTGCCAGCCTCAATGCCCCTCTAGCCGTGGACACAGATACGCAGTATTTT. Translating it yields CASLNAPLAVDTDTQYF. Combining the CDR3 with reference TRBV28 and TRBJ2-3 gives the whole variable domain DVKVTQSSRYLVKRTGEKVFLECVQDMDHENMFWYRQDPGLGLRLIYFSYDVKMKEKGDIPEGYSVSREKKERFSLILESASTNQTSMYLCASLNAPLAVDTDTQYFGPGTRLTVL.

The count of this clone is one. The chain carries TRBV19 and TRBJ2-5, with 8 bases fitting TRBD1. Trimming removed 1 base from V and 5 bases from J; junction bases left unmatched: 3. The V gene's germline CDR1 is LNHDA and CDR2 SQIVND (reference sequence). The CDR3 contains 14 residues. This CDR3 is CASSIGQGWETQYF. CDR3 nucleotides: TGTGCCAGTAGTATAGGACAGGGGTGGGAGACCCAGTACTTC.

Comment on this clone: One junction end does not reproduce the germline sequence, and a read error may be involved. The CDR3 protein is CASSLAHARETQYF. As DNA, the CDR3 is TGTGCTAGCAGCTTAGCTCACGCCCGGGAGACCCAGTACTTC. The rearrangement joins TRBV7-7 to TRBJ2-5; D uncertain. The germline V gene encodes CDR1 SSHAT and CDR2 FNYEAQ (reference sequence). This CDR3 spans 14 amino acids.

V usage is TRBV7-3 and J usage is TRBJ2-1; possibly TRBD1 for D (7 bases). Trimming took 4 bases from V and 15 from J, leaving 22 bases between them. Germline CDR1 is SGHTA and CDR2 is FQGTGA. CDR3 length: 14 amino acids. CDR3 DNA sequence: TGTGCCAGCAGCTCCCGGACAGGAGGGGGGTCCACGTTCTTC. Amino acids: CASSSRTGGGSTFF.

The chain has TRBV5-8 and TRBJ2-7, with a weak D call TRBD2 (6 bases). This CDR3 has 15 residues. Looked up from germline, CDR1 is SGHTS and CDR2 is YDEGEE. The ends were cut back, 2 bases at V and 2 bases at J, with 14 bases in the middle. CDR3 residues: CASSFGLASTYEQYF. The DNA for the CDR3 is TGTGCCAGCAGCTTCGGCCTAGCGTCGACCTACGAGCAGTACTTC.

The chain is built from TRBV11-3 and TRBJ2-5; a weak D match, TRBD2 (6 bases). Looked up from germline, CDR1 is SGHNT and CDR2 is YENEEA. The length of the CDR3 is 15 residues. V was trimmed by 2 bases and J by 4 bases, leaving 14 bases between them. The CDR3 sequence: CASSLRGLGGETQYF. CDR3 sequence (DNA): TGTGCCAGCAGCTTACGGGGTCTGGGAGGAGAGACCCAGTACTTC.

V gene TRBV24-1 combines with J gene TRBJ2-5, with D uncertain. This CDR3 spans 13 amino acids. Germline CDR1 and CDR2: KGHDR and SFDVKD. The V gene lost 3 bases and the J gene lost 1 base, with 5 bases spanning the gap. CDR3 in amino acids: CATSDGPQETQYF. In DNA, the CDR3 is TGTGCCACCAGTGATGGGCCCCAAGAGACCCAGTACTTC.

The CDR3 nucleotides are TGTGCCAGCATCATAATGGACAGGGGAGGTCAGCCCCAGCATTTT. The encoded protein is CASIIMDRGGQPQHF. The gene calls are TRBV6-5 and TRBJ1-5; 9 bases agree with TRBD1. The CDR3 totals 15 residues. J gave up 6 bases and V 7 bases, and 10 bases lay outside the gene matches. The V gene's germline CDR1 is MNHEY and CDR2 SVGAGI.

The chain uses TRBV11-2 and TRBJ1-3; D uncertain. V gave up 4 bases and J gave up 4 bases, with 5 bases separating them. Germline assignment: CDR1 SGHAT and CDR2 FQNNGV. This CDR3 has 12 amino acids. The CDR3 DNA follows: TGTGCCAGCAGCTCCCAAGGAAACACCATATATTTT. Translated: CASSSQGNTIYF.

This rearrangement joins TRBV7-6 to TRBJ1-1; tentatively, D is TRBD1 (5 bases). With 6 bases removed from V and 3 bases from J, the gap between germline ends came to 17 bases. The CDR3 has 15 residues. Looked up from germline, CDR1 is SGHVS and CDR2 is FNYEAQ. This chain's CDR3 is CASRRQGAGHTEAFF. In nucleotides, the CDR3 is TGTGCCAGCAGACGGCAAGGGGCAGGGCACACTGAAGCTTTCTTT.

The chain is built from TRBV11-2 and TRBJ2-7, with D perhaps matching TRBD1 (5 bases). The CDR3 extends over 15 amino acids. Germline V lookup: CDR1 SGHAT, CDR2 FQNNGV. The germline V and J ends were trimmed by 3 bases and 1 base, with 13 bases remaining between them. The CDR3 is CASSFDSRSSYEQYF. In DNA form, the CDR3 reads TGTGCCAGCAGCTTTGACAGCCGATCTTCCTACGAGCAGTACTTC.

The gene calls are TRBV5-5 and TRBJ2-1; D is uncertain. The CDR3 covers 15 residues. The germline gives CDR1 SGHKS, CDR2 YYEKEE (reference sequence). V was shortened by 0 bases and J by 4 bases, with 11 bases between the two germline ends. CDR3 sequence: CASSLGALLYNEQFF. DNA of the CDR3: TGTGCCAGCAGCTTGGGAGCGCTGCTATACAATGAGCAGTTCTTC.

V gene TRBV19 combines with J gene TRBJ2-7; D is unclear. The CDR3 extends over 14 amino acids. Germline V gives CDR1 LNHDA, CDR2 SQIVND (reference sequence). V was clipped by 4 bases and J by 2 bases, with 12 bases between them. The CDR3 loop reads CASSSGGITYEQYF. As DNA, the CDR3 is TGTGCCAGTAGTAGTGGCGGTATCACCTACGAGCAGTACTTC.

This chain uses TRBV15 with TRBJ2-3; 7 positions match TRBD2. The CDR3 totals 21 residues. The V and J ends lost 0 bases and 0 bases, in that order; junction bases with no gene match: 18. The germline V gene has CDR1 LNHNV and CDR2 YYDKDF (reference sequence). In DNA, the CDR3 is TGTGCCACCAGCAGAGAAGTGGGTAGCGGGCCCTACTCCGATAGCACAGATACGCAGTATTTT. Translated: CATSREVGSGPYSDSTDTQYF.

The chain joins TRBV7-9 to TRBJ2-5; 12 positions match TRBD2. The V gene end was trimmed by 1 base and the J gene end by 6 bases; junction bases not matched to a gene: 9. In germline, CDR1 is SEHNR, CDR2 FQNEAQ (reference sequence). There are 17 residues in the CDR3. The CDR3 spells CASSLEASGGARKTQYF. Here the CDR3 DNA reads TGTGCCAGCAGCTTAGAGGCTAGCGGGGGGGCCAGGAAGACCCAGTACTTC.

The rearrangement uses TRBV28 and TRBJ2-7; tentatively, D is TRBD2 (6 bases). V was shortened by 3 bases and J by 0 bases, with 21 bases between the two germline ends. The V gene's germline CDR1 is MDHEN and CDR2 SYDVKM. The CDR3 is 18 amino acids. Here the CDR3 reads CASSLVGGRTLGSYEQYF. CDR3 nucleotides: TGTGCCAGCAGTTTGGTGGGAGGCCGAACCCTCGGCTCCTACGAGCAGTACTTC.

The rearrangement joins TRBV9 to TRBJ1-5; D is uncertain. The CDR3 is 15 residues long. The V gene lost 3 bases and the J gene lost 0 bases, with 10 bases spanning the gap. CDR1 is SGDLS, CDR2 YYNGEE, per germline. In DNA, the CDR3 is TGTGCCAGCAGCGCTCGAGGTCATAGCAATCAGCCCCAGCATTTT. Amino acids: CASSARGHSNQPQHF.

CDR3 amino acids: CASTRSDSYNEQFF. The DNA of the CDR3 is TGTGCCAGCACGCGGAGCGACTCCTACAATGAGCAGTTCTTC. The gene calls are TRBV25-1 and TRBJ2-1; unclear D gene. The CDR3 contains 14 residues. From germline, CDR1 is MGHDK and CDR2 SYGVNS. Trimming pared 7 bases from V and 0 bases from J, leaving 10 bases between.

J is TRBJ1-5 and V is TRBV19, with a possible D match to TRBD1 (6 bases). In germline, CDR1 is LNHDA, CDR2 SQIVND (reference sequence). Trimming stripped 7 bases from V and 3 bases from J, with 13 bases between. The CDR3 has 14 amino acids. The CDR3 sequence is CASKEGGFNQPQHF. The DNA for the CDR3 is TGTGCCAGTAAGGAAGGGGGTTTCAATCAGCCCCAGCATTTT.

J is TRBJ2-7 and V is TRBV2; 8 bases line up with TRBD1. Germline V lookup: CDR1 SNHLY, CDR2 FYNNEI. CDR3 size: 15 residues. Trimming took 9 bases from V and 2 from J; bases not matched to a gene: 12. As DNA, the CDR3 is TGTGCCAGACAAGAAGGACAGGGTCTTACCTACGAGCAGTACTTC. The encoded protein is CARQEGQGLTYEQYF.

The chain recombines TRBV20-1 with TRBJ1-1; D gene uncertain. The CDR3 contains 14 residues. CDR1 and CDR2 from the germline V gene are DFQATT and SNEGSKA (reference sequence). Deletions cut 3 bases from V and 3 bases from J, with 14 bases between. CDR3 DNA sequence: TGCAGTGCTAGTCCCGACACTCGGCACACTGAAGCTTTCTTT. Translating it yields CSASPDTRHTEAFF.

The rearrangement joins TRBV9 to TRBJ1-5, with D possibly TRBD1 on 5 matching bases. This CDR3 region has 16 residues. Trimming took 3 bases from V and 2 from J, leaving 15 bases between them. Germline lookup yields CDR1 SGDLS and CDR2 YYNGEE. This chain's CDR3 is CASSGRQAGGNQPQHF. DNA of the CDR3: TGTGCCAGCAGCGGTCGGCAGGCGGGGGGCAATCAGCCCCAGCATTTT.

This chain connects TRBV15 to TRBJ2-3, with 10 bases fitting TRBD2. This CDR3 contains 17 residues. The ends lost 0 bases at V and 3 bases at J; junction bases unmatched: 6. CDR1 is LNHNV, CDR2 YYDKDF, per germline (reference sequence). This CDR3 reads CATSRDRAGGPTDTQYF. The CDR3 DNA is TGTGCCACCAGCAGAGATAGAGCGGGAGGGCCAACAGATACGCAGTATTTT. The whole variable domain, filled in from reference TRBV15 and TRBJ2-3, reads DAMVIQNPRYQVTQFGKPVTLSCSQTLNHNVMYWYQQKSSQAPKLLFHYYDKDFNNEADTPDNFQSRRPNTSFCFLDIRSPGLGDTAMYLCATSRDRAGGPTDTQYFGPGTRLTVL.

The rearrangement uses TRBV3-1 (or the pseudogene TRBV3-2) and TRBJ2-5, with 7 bases identical to TRBD2. Germline CDR1 LGHDT, CDR2 YNNKEL (reference sequence). V lost 3 bases and J lost 5; bases outside the gene matches: 9. This CDR3 has 15 amino acids. The CDR3 bases are TGTGCCAGCAGCCACCGAGGGACTAAGGAGGAGACCCAGTACTTC. As protein: CASSHRGTKEETQYF.

V usage is TRBV5-6 and J usage is TRBJ1-5; D ambiguous. Per the germline V gene, CDR1 is SGHDT and CDR2 is YYEEEE. The V end lost 0 bases, the J end lost 3 bases, and 13 bases lay between the germline ends. This CDR3 contains 16 residues. CDR3 amino acids: CASSLGSGNFNQPQHF. In DNA form, the CDR3 reads TGTGCCAGCAGCTTGGGGTCAGGAAATTTCAATCAGCCCCAGCATTTT.